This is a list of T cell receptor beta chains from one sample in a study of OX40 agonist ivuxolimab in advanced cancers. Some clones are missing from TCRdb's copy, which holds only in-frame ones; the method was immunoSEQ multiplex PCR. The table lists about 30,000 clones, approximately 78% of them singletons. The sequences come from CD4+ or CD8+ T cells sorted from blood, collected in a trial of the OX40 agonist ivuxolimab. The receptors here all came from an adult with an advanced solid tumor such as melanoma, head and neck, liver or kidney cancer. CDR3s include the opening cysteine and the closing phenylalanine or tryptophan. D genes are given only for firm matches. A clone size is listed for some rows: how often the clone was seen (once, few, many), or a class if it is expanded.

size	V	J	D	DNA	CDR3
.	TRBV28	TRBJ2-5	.	TGTGCCAGCAGTCCCCTCACCCAACTAGAACAAGAGACCCAGTACTTC	CASSPLTQLEQETQYF
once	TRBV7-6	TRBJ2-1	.	TGTGCCAGCAGCTCGGAGCCAGGGAGTATGTATGAGCAGTTCTTC	CASSSEPGSMYEQFF
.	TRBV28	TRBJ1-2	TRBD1	TGTGCCAGCAGTGCCCGGGGGACAGTAAACTATGGCTACACCTTC	CASSARGTVNYGYTF
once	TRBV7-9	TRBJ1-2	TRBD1	TGTGCCAGCAGTTCCCGGGACAGGAGGAACTATGGCTACACCTTC	CASSSRDRRNYGYTF
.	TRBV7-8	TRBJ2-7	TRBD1	TGTGCCAGCAGATGGCAACCCGGGACAGGCTACGAGCAGTACTTC	CASRWQPGTGYEQYF
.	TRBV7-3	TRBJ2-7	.	TGTGCCAGCAGCTTAGACGTTGGAGCGGGCTACGAGCAGTACTTC	CASSLDVGAGYEQYF
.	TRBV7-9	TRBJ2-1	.	TGTGCCAGCAGCTTGCAGGATTACAATGAGCAGTTCTTC	CASSLQDYNEQFF
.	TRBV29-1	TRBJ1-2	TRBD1	TGCAGCGTGAAAGAACAGGGGAACGGCTACACCTTC	CSVKEQGNGYTF
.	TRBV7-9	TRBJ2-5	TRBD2	TGTGCCAGCAGCTTAAGTGGGGGGGGCCAAGAGACCCAGTACTTC	CASSLSGGGQETQYF
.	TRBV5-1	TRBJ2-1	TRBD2	TGCGCCAGCAGCTCGTCAGCGGGAGGAAACAATGAGCAGTTCTTC	CASSSSAGGNNEQFF
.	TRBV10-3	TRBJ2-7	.	TGTGCCATCAGTGAGCCCACAGGGAGCTCCTACGAGCAGTACTTC	CAISEPTGSSYEQYF
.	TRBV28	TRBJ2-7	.	TGTGCCAGCAGACTCCGGGGAGGAAACGAGCAGTACTTC	CASRLRGGNEQYF
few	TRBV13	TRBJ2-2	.	TGTGCCAGCAGCTCAAGACTAGTCGGGGAGCTGTTTTTT	CASSSRLVGELFF
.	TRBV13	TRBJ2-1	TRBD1	TGTGCCAGCAGCTTATCCAGGGGGCATCACAATGAGCAGTTCTTC	CASSLSRGHHNEQFF
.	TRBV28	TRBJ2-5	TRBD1	TGTGCCAGCAGTACCGACAGGGGGCTGATCGAGACCCAGTACTTC	CASSTDRGLIETQYF
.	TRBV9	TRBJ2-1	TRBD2	TGTGCCAGCAGCCTGGGACTAGTGAATGAGCAGTTCTTC	CASSLGLVNEQFF
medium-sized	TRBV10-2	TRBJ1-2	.	TGCGCCAGCAGTGAGCGATCGACGGATGGCTACACCTTC	CASSERSTDGYTF
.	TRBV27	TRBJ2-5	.	TGTGCCAGCACCGGGACGGAAAGTCAAGAGACCCAGTACTTC	CASTGTESQETQYF
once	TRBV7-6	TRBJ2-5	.	TGTGCCAACGCTGGGGGCGAAGAGACCCAGTACTTC	CANAGGEETQYF
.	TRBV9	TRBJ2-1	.	TGTGCCAGCAGCGTAGTCCACAATGAGCAGTTCTTC	CASSVVHNEQFF
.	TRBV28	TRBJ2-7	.	TGTGCCAGCAGTCGGGGGCGGGCGGGGGCCAACGAGCAGTACTTC	CASSRGRAGANEQYF
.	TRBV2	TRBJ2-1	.	TGTGCCAGCGGGCGGGGAATCTACAATGAGCAGTTCTTC	CASGRGIYNEQFF
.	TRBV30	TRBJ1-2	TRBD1	TGTGCCTGGATTAAACAGGGGCCCCTACCTAACTATGGCTACACCTTC	CAWIKQGPLPNYGYTF
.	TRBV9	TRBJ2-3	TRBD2	TGTGCCAGCAGCGTAGCTAGCGGGGGACCTACAGATACGCAGTATTTT	CASSVASGGPTDTQYF
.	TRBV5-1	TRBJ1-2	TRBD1	TGCGCCAGCAGCACCCGGACAGGGGTCCCCCTAAACTATGGCTACACCTTC	CASSTRTGVPLNYGYTF
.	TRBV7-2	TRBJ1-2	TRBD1	TGTGCCAGCAGCTCCGACAGGGCATTGGGCTACACCTTC	CASSSDRALGYTF
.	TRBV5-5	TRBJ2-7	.	TGTGCCAGCTTTCAGGCAGGTAGCTCCTACGAGCAGTACTTC	CASFQAGSSYEQYF
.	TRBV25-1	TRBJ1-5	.	TGTGCCAGCAGTGAGAAAGGGAATAGCAATCAGCCCCAGCATTTT	CASSEKGNSNQPQHF
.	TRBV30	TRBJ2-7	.	TGTGCCTGGAGCCGGGACCCCGGCTCCTACGAGCAGTACTTC	CAWSRDPGSYEQYF
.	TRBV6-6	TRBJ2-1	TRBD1	TGTGCCAGCAGTTACATAAGACAGGGTTGGTTGGATGAGCAGTTCTTC	CASSYIRQGWLDEQFF
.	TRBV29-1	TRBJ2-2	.	TGCAGCGTTGGGGGGCTGGGCACCGGGGAGCTGTTTTTT	CSVGGLGTGELFF
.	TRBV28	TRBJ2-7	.	TGTGCCAGCACCTCAGGGGGGGTTCGAGAGCAGTACTTC	CASTSGGVREQYF
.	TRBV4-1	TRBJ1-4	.	TGCGCCAGCAGCCAACGCCCGCCGGACGGTAATGAAAAACTGTTTTTT	CASSQRPPDGNEKLFF
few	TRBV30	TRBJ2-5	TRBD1	TGTGCCTGGAATGAGGGGGCCACGGGGACCCAGTACTTC	CAWNEGATGTQYF
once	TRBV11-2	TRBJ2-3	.	TGTGCCAGCAGCTTAAGGCAAGAAGATAAGCAGTATTTT	CASSLRQEDKQYF
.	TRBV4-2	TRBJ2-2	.	TGTGCCAGCAGCCAAGATGCGGATTTGGCCGGGGAGCTGTTTTTT	CASSQDADLAGELFF
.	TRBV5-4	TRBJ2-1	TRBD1	TGTGCCAGCAGCCCGACAGGGGGCTCCTACAATGAGCAGTTCTTC	CASSPTGGSYNEQFF
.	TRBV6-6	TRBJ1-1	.	TGTGCCAGCAGGGCAGGGGAATGGACTGAAGCTTTCTTT	CASRAGEWTEAFF
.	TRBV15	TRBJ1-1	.	TGTGCCACCAGCTTGGGAGACATGAACACTGAAGCTTTCTTT	CATSLGDMNTEAFF
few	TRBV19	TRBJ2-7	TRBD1	TGTGCCAGTAGTCCCGGGACAGGGACCTACGAGCAGTACTTC	CASSPGTGTYEQYF
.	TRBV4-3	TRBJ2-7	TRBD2	TGCGCCAGCAGCCCGGGACTAGCGGCTAAAAGCTCCTACGAGCAGTACTTC	CASSPGLAAKSSYEQYF
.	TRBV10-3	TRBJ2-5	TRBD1	TGTGCCATCAGTGAGGCGGGACAGGGTTTCGAGACCCAGTACTTC	CAISEAGQGFETQYF
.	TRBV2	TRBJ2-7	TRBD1	TGTGCCAGCAGGATCCGGGACAGCCTCTCCTACGAGCAGTACTTC	CASRIRDSLSYEQYF
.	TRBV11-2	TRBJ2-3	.	TGTGCCAGCAGCCCCCCGTGGGGTTCAGATACGCAGTATTTT	CASSPPWGSDTQYF
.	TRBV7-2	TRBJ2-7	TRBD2	TGTGCCAGCAGCTTAGGTGGCGGGGGGGCGGAAGAGCAGTACTTC	CASSLGGGGAEEQYF
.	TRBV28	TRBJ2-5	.	TGTGCCAGCAGATTGGGCCGGGCGTCGTACCAAGAGACCCAGTACTTC	CASRLGRASYQETQYF
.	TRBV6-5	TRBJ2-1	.	TGTGCCAGCAGTTACCTGAGGACGGGAGTGGGGGTTGAGCAGTTCTTC	CASSYLRTGVGVEQFF
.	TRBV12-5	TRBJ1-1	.	TGTGCTAGTGGTTTCCTTGTGGTACCCGCTACGGTGGGAACTGAAGCTTTCTTT	CASGFLVVPATVGTEAFF
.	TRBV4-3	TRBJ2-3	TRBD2	TGCGCCAGCAGCCATTGGGGAGCAGCGGGGGAGACAGATACGCAGTATTTT	CASSHWGAAGETDTQYF